The 21 T cell receptor beta chains below come from one sample, sequenced in a study of blood T cell repertoires in COVID-19. Sequencing used immunoSEQ multiplex PCR; TCRdb keeps in-frame clones, though not all of them. The sample has 300,000 to 350,000 clones; 90% are singletons. The specimen sequenced was PBMCs or T cells enriched from blood (not recorded which). The origin of the receptors is a woman in her late teens or twenties with acute COVID-19.

J is TRBJ1-4 and V is TRBV7-2, with TRBD1 as a possible D gene (6 bases). The CDR3 spans 16 residues. Per germline, CDR1 SGHTA and CDR2 FQGNSA. V was clipped by 4 bases and J by 5 bases, with 17 bases between them. The CDR3, as DNA: TGTGCCAGCAGCTCGTTGTGGGGGCAGGAAAATGAAAAACTGTTTTTT. Protein product: CASSSLWGQENEKLFF. Complete variable domain (other parts from reference TRBV7-2 and TRBJ1-4): GAGVSQSPSNKVTEKGKDVELRCDPISGHTALYWYRQSLGQGLEFLIYFQGNSAPDKSGLPSDRFSAERTGGSVSTLTIQRTQQEDSAVYLCASSSLWGQENEKLFFGSGTQLSVL.

The table lists this clone with a count of one. The chain carries TRBV5-1 and TRBJ1-1; D uncertain. There are 13 residues in the CDR3. Between the trimmed V and J ends, which lost 1 base and 6 bases, there was a span of 10 bases. Per the germline V gene, CDR1 is SGHRS and CDR2 is YFSETQ. As DNA, the CDR3 is TGCGCCAGCAGCTTGATTGGTGCGGCTGAAGCTTTCTTT. Protein sequence: CASSLIGAAEAFF.

J is TRBJ1-2 and V is TRBV25-1; D gene unclear. The germline gives CDR1 MGHDK, CDR2 SYGVNS. V lost 5 bases, J lost 0 bases, and 19 bases lay in between. The CDR3 covers 17 residues. CDR3 in amino acids: CASSSSPLQTPNYGYTF. The CDR3 DNA reads TGTGCCAGCAGTTCTTCTCCCTTACAGACCCCTAACTATGGCTACACCTTC.

V and J are TRBV18 and TRBJ2-7, with 8 bases lining up with TRBD1. The V gene's germline CDR1 is KGHSH and CDR2 LQKENI. With 6 bases clipped from V and 4 bases from J, the junction kept 11 bases outside the gene matches. The CDR3 runs 15 residues. In nucleotides, the CDR3 is TGTGCCAGCTCCCGTTTGGACAGGGACCCTTACGAGCAGTACTTC. Translated, it gives CASSRLDRDPYEQYF.

J is TRBJ2-3 and V is TRBV4-1, with D possibly TRBD2 on 5 matching bases. Trimming took off 0 bases at V and 1 base at J, with 8 bases between the two ends. The CDR3 spans 15 residues. Germline V CDR1 and CDR2: MGHRA, YSYEKL. Written as DNA, the CDR3 is TGCGCCAGCAGCCAAGATCGGGGTGGCACAGATACGCAGTATTTT. This encodes CASSQDRGGTDTQYF.

The rearrangement uses TRBV21-1 and TRBJ1-5. TRBV21-1 is recorded as a pseudogene. CDR3 length: 14 residues. Here the CDR3 DNA reads TGTGCCAGCAGCCGGGAATTCGGCAATCAGCCCCAGCATTTT. It specifies CASSREFGNQPQHF.

The genes are TRBV28 and TRBJ1-1; maybe TRBD1 (5 bases). V lost 6 bases and J lost 1, with 9 bases in between. Germline V CDR1 and CDR2: MDHEN, SYDVKM. The CDR3 loop spans 13 amino acids. CDR3: CASRQTGNTEAFF. In nucleotides, the CDR3 is TGTGCCAGCAGGCAAACAGGGAACACTGAAGCTTTCTTT.

The genes are TRBV5-1 and TRBJ2-2; D may be TRBD1 (5 bases). V was pared by 5 bases and J by 1 base, with 9 bases between. The CDR3 consists of 14 residues. Germline CDR1 reads SGHRS; CDR2 reads YFSETQ. The CDR3 sequence is CASSFTGNTGELFF. As DNA, the CDR3 is TGCGCCAGCAGTTTTACAGGGAACACCGGGGAGCTGTTTTTT. The full variable domain, in which reference TRBV5-1 and TRBJ2-2 provide the parts outside the CDR3, is KAGVTQTPRYLIKTRGQQVTLSCSPISGHRSVSWYQQTPGQGLQFLFEYFSETQRNKGNFPGRFSGRQFSNSRSEMNVSTLELGDSALYLCASSFTGNTGELFFGEGSRLTVL.

The chain carries TRBV10-3 and TRBJ2-2; 9 positions match TRBD2. From germline, CDR1 is ENHRY and CDR2 SYGVKD. The V and J ends lost 8 bases and 6 bases, in that order; junction bases with no gene match: 10. The CDR3 sequence is 15 residues long. Here the CDR3 reads CAIDPGLANPGELFF. CDR3 in DNA: TGTGCCATCGATCCGGGACTAGCAAACCCCGGGGAGCTGTTTTTT.

The chain is built from TRBV29-1 and TRBJ2-7; D is perhaps TRBD1 (5 bases). From germline, CDR1 is SQVTM and CDR2 ANQGSEA. The CDR3 runs to 13 residues. Trimming removed 4 bases from V and 1 base from J, with 11 bases in between. The CDR3 bases are TGCAGCGTTGGGGCAGGGCTTTCCTACGAGCAGTACTTC. Translation gives CSVGAGLSYEQYF.

The chain combines TRBV28 with TRBJ1-6, with TRBD1 matching 12 bases. The germline CDR1 and CDR2 sequences are MDHEN and SYDVKM. Trimming at V came to 6 bases and at J to 9 bases, leaving 6 bases not matched to a gene. CDR3 length: 15 amino acids. This CDR3 reads CASSAGQGATSPLHF. The CDR3 DNA reads as TGTGCCAGCAGCGCGGGACAGGGGGCAACTTCACCCCTCCACTTT. Full variable domain (outside the CDR3, taken from reference TRBV28 and TRBJ1-6): DVKVTQSSRYLVKRTGEKVFLECVQDMDHENMFWYRQDPGLGLRLIYFSYDVKMKEKGDIPEGYSVSREKKERFSLILESASTNQTSMYLCASSAGQGATSPLHFGNGTRLTVT.

The chain uses TRBV18 and TRBJ2-3; the D gene is possibly TRBD2 (6 bases). V shed 1 base and J shed 2 bases, with 10 bases lying between them. Germline loops: CDR1 KGHSH, CDR2 LQKENI. There are 15 residues in the CDR3. The CDR3 sequence is CASSPLERVTDTQYF. Here the CDR3 DNA reads TGTGCCAGCTCACCACTAGAGCGGGTCACAGATACGCAGTATTTT.

This rearrangement joins TRBV29-1 to TRBJ1-2; 9 bases are shared with TRBD1. The germline V gene encodes CDR1 SQVTM and CDR2 ANQGSEA. Trimming removed 7 bases from V and 6 bases from J; junction bases left unmatched: 6. The CDR3 spans 12 residues. The CDR3 region is CSGSDRGNGYTF. For the CDR3, the DNA is TGCAGCGGGTCGGACAGGGGTAATGGCTACACCTTC.

The chain combines TRBV12-3 or TRBV12-4 with TRBJ1-1, with D unresolved. The V and J ends lost 7 bases and 4 bases respectively, with 7 bases between them. This CDR3 contains 11 residues. CDR3 sequence reads: CASKPGTEAFF. The CDR3, as DNA: TGTGCCAGCAAGCCGGGCACTGAAGCTTTCTTT.

The chain has TRBV2 and TRBJ1-6; D ambiguous. The CDR3 has 14 residues. Between the trimmed V and J ends, which lost 4 bases and 7 bases, there was a span of 11 bases. Per the germline V gene, CDR1 is SNHLY and CDR2 is FYNNEI. The CDR3 spells CASSVREGNSPLHF. The CDR3 coding sequence is TGTGCCAGCAGTGTAAGGGAGGGAAATTCACCCCTCCACTTT.

V gene TRBV5-1 combines with J gene TRBJ2-2, with 7 bases matching TRBD2. Per germline, CDR1 SGHRS and CDR2 YFSETQ. Trimming took 0 bases from V and 6 from J; bases not matched to a gene: 5. This CDR3 contains 15 residues. The CDR3, as DNA: TGCGCCAGCAGCTTGGGGGCTCTAGCGGCCGGGGAGCTGTTTTTT. It encodes CASSLGALAAGELFF.

The chain is built from TRBV5-1 and TRBJ2-7, with TRBD2 matching 8 bases. V was clipped by 4 bases and J by 5 bases; unmatched bases: 11. Germline CDR1 is SGHRS and CDR2 is YFSETQ. This CDR3 spans 15 amino acids. Here the CDR3 reads CASSPLIAGGDEQYF. In nucleotides, the CDR3 is TGCGCCAGCAGCCCCTTAATTGCGGGAGGCGACGAGCAGTACTTC.

This rearrangement joins TRBV27 to TRBJ1-6, with D unresolved. Per the germline V gene, CDR1 is MNHEY and CDR2 is SMNVEV (reference sequence). Trimming pared 5 bases from V and 2 bases from J, leaving 10 bases between. This CDR3 comprises 15 residues. CDR3 coding DNA: TGTGCCAGCAGTGAGGGAGGGACCTATAATTCACCCCTCCACTTT. It yields the protein CASSEGGTYNSPLHF.

V gene TRBV29-1 combines with J gene TRBJ1-4; a weak D match, TRBD1 (5 bases). Trimming cost V 8 bases and J 0 bases, with 13 bases left between them. The CDR3 runs 14 residues. Germline V gene sequence: CDR1 SQVTM, CDR2 ANQGSEA. CDR3 sequence reads: CSFLTEATNEKLFF. CDR3 coding DNA: TGCAGCTTCCTGACAGAAGCAACTAATGAAAAACTGTTTTTT.

This clone was counted a single time. The chain links TRBV6-1 to TRBJ1-2; D unclear. The ends were cut back, 1 base at V and 7 bases at J, with 7 bases in the middle. The CDR3 sequence is 12 residues long. Germline lookup yields CDR1 MNHNS and CDR2 SASEGT. This chain's CDR3 is CASSEVAGGYTF. The CDR3 DNA reads TGTGCCAGCAGTGAAGTTGCGGGTGGCTACACCTTC.

The genes are TRBV5-5 and TRBJ2-5; possible D gene TRBD1, 6 bases. Trimming removed 3 bases from V and 1 base from J, with 10 bases in between. CDR3 length: 14 residues. CDR1 is SGHKS, CDR2 YYEKEE, per germline (reference sequence). CDR3 DNA: TGTGCCAGCAGCTCCGGGACACCCCAAGAGACCCAGTACTTC. The encoded protein is CASSSGTPQETQYF.